This TCR beta chain was profiled in a study of OX40 agonist ivuxolimab in advanced cancers. The repertoire was sequenced with immunoSEQ multiplex PCR; TCRdb's copy has only in-frame clones and lacks some. The sample has roughly 48,000 clones, about 89% seen once. This CDR3 has 15 amino acids. Germline V lookup: CDR1 MNHEY, CDR2 SMNVEV (reference sequence). J was trimmed by 4 bases and V by 5 bases; bases with no gene match: 9. This TCR was recovered from an adult with an advanced solid tumor such as melanoma, head and neck, liver or kidney cancer. The genes are TRBV27 and TRBJ2-7, with 9 bases aligning to TRBD2. The sample here was CD4+ or CD8+ T cells sorted from blood, taken in a trial of the OX40 agonist ivuxolimab. Written as DNA, the CDR3 is TGTGCCAGCAGTCTCAGGACTAGCGCTGATTACGAGCAGTACTTC. It encodes CASSLRTSADYEQYF.